This is a list of T cell receptor beta chains from one sample in a study of cytomegalovirus exposure and HLA in healthy donors. TCRdb's copy holds only in-frame clones and misses some; the assay was immunoSEQ multiplex PCR. The data show under 200,000 clones, 76% seen once. The sample taken for sequencing was PBMCs. These receptors were collected from a man between 60 and 70 years old in good health and CMV-seronegative. Each CDR3 is given with its conserved first and last residue. A D gene is named only where the DNA matches it firmly. Size is omitted from some rows. Given values are once, few, many or a class for expanded clones.

V	D	size	J	CDR3	DNA
TRBV14	-	-	TRBJ2-2	CASSLQGSGELFF	TGTGCCAGCAGCCTACAGGGTTCCGGGGAGCTGTTTTTT
TRBV5-4	TRBD1	-	TRBJ2-3	CASSLANRGQRDTQYF	TGTGCCAGCAGCCTAGCGAACAGGGGGCAGAGGGATACGCAGTATTTT
TRBV6-1	-	-	TRBJ1-1	CASSEIKSTEAFF	TGTGCCAGCAGTGAGATTAAGAGCACTGAAGCTTTCTTT
TRBV2	TRBD2	few	TRBJ2-7	CASSALAGVGEQYF	TGTGCCAGCAGTGCACTAGCGGGAGTAGGTGAGCAGTACTTC
TRBV2	-	-	TRBJ1-5	CASQPEVAGNQPQHF	TGTGCCAGCCAGCCGGAGGTTGCAGGCAATCAGCCCCAGCATTTT
TRBV5-4	TRBD2	-	TRBJ2-1	CASSLEGLASYNEQFF	TGTGCCAGCAGCTTGGAGGGACTAGCCTCATACAATGAGCAGTTCTTC
TRBV7-9	-	-	TRBJ2-7	CASSLRAGGTYEQYF	TGTGCCAGCAGCTTAAGAGCGGGCGGAACGTACGAGCAGTACTTC
TRBV5-6	TRBD2	-	TRBJ2-3	CASTDIGLAVSDTQYF	TGTGCCAGCACCGATATCGGGCTAGCGGTGTCAGATACGCAGTATTTT
TRBV27	TRBD2	-	TRBJ2-3	CASRDLAEAGTDTQYF	TGTGCCAGCAGAGACCTAGCGGAGGCAGGCACAGATACGCAGTATTTT
TRBV9	TRBD2	-	TRBJ2-1	CASSVEPAGEGYNEQFF	TGTGCCAGCAGCGTAGAGCCAGCGGGGGAGGGATACAATGAGCAGTTCTTC
TRBV19	-	-	TRBJ1-1	CASSFSGAPQPEAFF	TGTGCCAGTAGTTTCTCAGGGGCCCCCCAGCCTGAAGCTTTCTTT
TRBV30	TRBD1	-	TRBJ1-1	CAWSVGTGNTEAFF	TGTGCCTGGAGTGTGGGGACAGGCAACACTGAAGCTTTCTTT
TRBV7-2	-	few	TRBJ1-3	CASSLEGQGPFSGNTIYF	TGTGCCAGCAGCTTAGAAGGGCAGGGCCCATTCTCTGGAAACACCATATATTTT
TRBV18	TRBD1	-	TRBJ1-2	CASSQRDRVYGYTF	TGTGCCAGCTCACAACGGGACAGGGTCTATGGCTACACCTTC
TRBV19	TRBD1	-	TRBJ2-7	CASANSGQTYEQYF	TGTGCCAGCGCCAACTCGGGACAGACCTACGAGCAGTACTTC
TRBV5-1	TRBD1	-	TRBJ2-7	CASSYRTGIAYEQYF	TGCGCCAGCAGCTACCGGACAGGAATAGCGTACGAGCAGTACTTC
TRBV6-5	-	few	TRBJ1-1	CASSYRSQGTEAFF	TGTGCCAGCAGTTACAGGTCCCAGGGAACTGAAGCTTTCTTT
TRBV28	TRBD1	-	TRBJ2-7	CASSSPGQVYEQYF	TGTGCCAGCAGTTCACCGGGACAGGTCTACGAGCAGTACTTC
TRBV21-1	-	few	TRBJ1-4	CASSNRGQISVEKLFF	TGTGCCAGCAGCAATAGAGGACAGATTAGTGTTGAAAAACTGTTTTTT
TRBV6-5	TRBD2	-	TRBJ2-3	CASSYSSSGGAVAQYF	TGTGCCAGCAGTTACTCGAGTAGCGGGGGGGCTGTGGCGCAGTATTTT
TRBV28	-	-	TRBJ2-5	CASSLQAETQYF	TGTGCCAGCAGTTTACAGGCAGAGACCCAGTACTTC
TRBV19	-	-	TRBJ1-5	CASSIWRGTGNQPQHF	TGTGCCAGTAGTATCTGGAGGGGAACAGGCAATCAGCCCCAGCATTTT
TRBV7-2	TRBD1	-	TRBJ2-3	CASNPTGGADTQYF	TGTGCCAGCAACCCGACAGGGGGCGCAGATACGCAGTATTTT
TRBV30	-	few	TRBJ2-6	CAWSSVRVSGANVLTF	TGTGCCTGGTCTTCCGTGAGGGTCTCTGGGGCCAACGTCCTGACTTTC
TRBV7-8	TRBD2	-	TRBJ2-1	CASSLYASGATRRGNEQFF	TGTGCCAGCAGCTTATACGCTAGCGGGGCAACGCGGCGGGGCAATGAGCAGTTCTTC
TRBV15	TRBD1	-	TRBJ1-2	CATSRGQVYGYTF	TGTGCCACCAGCAGGGGACAGGTCTATGGCTACACCTTC
TRBV7-2	-	few	TRBJ1-5	CASSLAVSQPQHF	TGTGCCAGCAGCTTAGCCGTGTCTCAGCCCCAGCATTTT
TRBV11-2	-	few	TRBJ2-1	CASSSLAYSYNEQFF	TGTGCCAGCAGCTCCCTAGCGTACTCCTACAATGAGCAGTTCTTC
TRBV6-1	-	once	TRBJ2-1	CASSALGTDNEQFF	TGTGCCAGCAGTGCTCTGGGGACTGACAATGAGCAGTTCTTC
TRBV4-3	-	-	TRBJ2-3	CASSQVPVTSTDTQYF	TGCGCCAGCAGCCAAGTTCCGGTTACTAGCACAGATACGCAGTATTTT
TRBV7-2	TRBD2	-	TRBJ2-5	CASSSTSGGAGETQYF	TGTGCCAGCAGCTCGACTAGCGGGGGGGCCGGAGAGACCCAGTACTTC
TRBV14	-	-	TRBJ2-3	CASSHPGDRADTQYF	TGTGCCAGCAGCCACCCAGGGGATAGGGCAGATACGCAGTATTTT
TRBV19	-	-	TRBJ2-6	CASRGRGGSGANVLTF	TGTGCCAGTAGGGGCAGGGGTGGCTCTGGGGCCAACGTCCTGACTTTC
TRBV28	-	-	TRBJ1-5	CAGSLLRLAGALSNQPQHF	TGTGCCGGCAGTTTATTACGGTTGGCAGGGGCACTGAGCAATCAGCCCCAGCATTTT
TRBV28	-	-	TRBJ1-2	CASIAEGRPYGYTF	TGTGCCAGCATCGCCGAGGGCCGACCGTATGGCTACACCTTC
TRBV5-4	-	once	TRBJ1-6	CASSLSSLSDWVGNSPLHF	TGTGCCAGCAGCTTATCGTCCCTGTCGGACTGGGTAGGAAATTCACCCCTCCACTTT
TRBV4-3	TRBD2	few	TRBJ2-1	CASSQGLAGEGNEQFF	TGCGCCAGCAGCCAGGGACTAGCGGGAGAGGGTAATGAGCAGTTCTTC
TRBV14	TRBD1	once	TRBJ1-2	CASSHQDRSNYGYTF	TGTGCCAGCAGCCACCAGGACAGGAGTAACTATGGCTACACCTTC
TRBV27	-	few	TRBJ1-5	CASGKRAGQPQHF	TGTGCCAGCGGAAAAAGGGCGGGGCAGCCCCAGCATTTT
TRBV28	TRBD1	-	TRBJ2-1	CASSPPKTGWVNEQFF	TGTGCCAGCAGTCCTCCAAAGACAGGGTGGGTCAATGAGCAGTTCTTC
TRBV5-1	-	-	TRBJ1-4	CASSPRGGTGNEKLFF	TGCGCCAGCAGCCCCCGGGGGGGTACCGGTAATGAAAAACTGTTTTTT
TRBV19	TRBD1	-	TRBJ1-2	CASSIARGDGYTF	TGTGCCAGTAGTATAGCCAGGGGGGATGGCTACACCTTC
TRBV28	TRBD2	-	TRBJ2-1	CASRVGTSGSPEQFF	TGTGCCAGCAGAGTAGGTACTAGCGGGAGTCCTGAGCAGTTCTTC
TRBV27	TRBD1	-	TRBJ1-2	CASSLSGQGGLYGYTF	TGTGCCAGCAGTTTATCGGGACAGGGCGGCCTTTATGGCTACACCTTC
TRBV5-8	TRBD1	once	TRBJ1-5	CASSLEGARDQPQHF	TGTGCCAGCAGCTTGGAGGGGGCGCGGGATCAGCCCCAGCATTTT
TRBV9	-	-	TRBJ1-6	CASSLRDGGQINSPLHF	TGTGCCAGCAGCCTCCGAGATGGGGGCCAAATCAATTCACCCCTCCACTTT
TRBV28	-	few	TRBJ1-5	CASSSPGGDINQPQHF	TGTGCCAGCAGTTCCCCGGGGGGGGATATTAATCAGCCCCAGCATTTT
TRBV28	TRBD2	-	TRBJ2-5	CASSFFLGRGDQETQYF	TGTGCCAGCAGTTTCTTCCTTGGGCGGGGGGACCAAGAGACCCAGTACTTC
TRBV11-2	-	-	TRBJ1-1	CVSSLDLQATNTEAFF	TGTGTCAGCAGCTTAGACCTACAGGCGACGAACACTGAAGCTTTCTTT
TRBV19	-	-	TRBJ2-7	CASKRDRLAEQYF	TGTGCCAGTAAGCGGGACAGGTTGGCCGAGCAGTACTTC
TRBV4-3	-	once	TRBJ2-2	CASSPYRAMNTGELFF	TGCGCCAGCAGCCCCTACAGGGCGATGAACACCGGGGAGCTGTTTTTT
TRBV4-1	TRBD2	-	TRBJ2-7	CASSQLPPGTSPLRQYF	TGCGCCAGCAGCCAACTCCCTCCCGGGACTAGCCCCTTGCGGCAGTACTTC
TRBV30	TRBD2	-	TRBJ2-7	CAWGLADYEQYF	TGTGCCTGGGGACTAGCGGACTACGAGCAGTACTTC
TRBV19	-	-	TRBJ1-1	CASTRYNTEAFF	TGTGCCAGTACCAGGTATAACACTGAAGCTTTCTTT